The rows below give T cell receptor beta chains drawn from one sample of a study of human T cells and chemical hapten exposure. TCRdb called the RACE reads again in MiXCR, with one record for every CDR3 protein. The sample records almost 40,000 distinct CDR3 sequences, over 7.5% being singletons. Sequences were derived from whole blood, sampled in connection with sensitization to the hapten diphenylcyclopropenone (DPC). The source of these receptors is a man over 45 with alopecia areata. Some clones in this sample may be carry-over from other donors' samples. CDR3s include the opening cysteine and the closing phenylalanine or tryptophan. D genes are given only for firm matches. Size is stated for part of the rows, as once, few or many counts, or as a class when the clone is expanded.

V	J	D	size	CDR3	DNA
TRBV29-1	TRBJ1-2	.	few	CSLGGETGYTF	TGCAGCCTTGGGGGAGAGACCGGCTACACCTTC
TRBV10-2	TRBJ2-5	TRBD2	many	CASRRESQETQYF	TGCGCCAGCAGGCGGGAGTCCCAAGAGACCCAGTACTTC
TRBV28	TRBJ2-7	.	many	CASSLMVPAYEQYF	TGTGCCAGCAGTTTAATGGTCCCCGCCTACGAGCAGTACTTC
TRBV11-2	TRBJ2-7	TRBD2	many	CASSPNPAGAYEQYF	TGTGCCAGCAGCCCCAACCCCGCGGGGGCCTACGAGCAGTACTTC
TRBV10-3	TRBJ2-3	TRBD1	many	CAISLRRGQGRDTQYF	TGTGCCATCAGTTTACGCCGAGGACAGGGTAGAGATACGCAGTATTTT
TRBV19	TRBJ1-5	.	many	CASSNNRGQPQHF	TGTGCCAGTAGCAATAATCGGGGTCAGCCCCAGCATTTT
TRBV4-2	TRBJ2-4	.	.	CASSQDWGGGVNIQYF	TGTGCCAGCAGCCAAGACTGGGGGGGCGGAGTAAACATTCAGTACTTC
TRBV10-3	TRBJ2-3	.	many	CAIQFEDTDTQYF	TGTGCCATTCAGTTCGAGGATACAGATACGCAGTATTTT
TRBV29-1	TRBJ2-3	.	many	CSVATGPDTQYF	TGCAGCGTTGCAACGGGCCCGGATACGCAGTATTTT
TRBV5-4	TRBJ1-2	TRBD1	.	CASSLPGTGGFSIGYTF	TGTGCCAGCAGCTTGCCCGGGACAGGGGGCTTTTCAATTGGCTACACCTTC
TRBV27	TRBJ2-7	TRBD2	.	CASSRPGLAGIYEQYF	TGTGCCAGCAGTCGACCGGGACTAGCGGGTATCTACGAGCAGTACTTC
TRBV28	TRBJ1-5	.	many	CASTQVGHQPQHF	TGTGCCAGCACCCAAGTTGGACATCAGCCCCAGCATTTT
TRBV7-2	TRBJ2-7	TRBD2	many	CASSLDGTTIREQYF	TGTGCCAGCAGCTTGGACGGGACTACGATCCGCGAGCAGTACTTC
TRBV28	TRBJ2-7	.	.	CASTSVAREQYF	TGTGCCAGCACCTCCGTGGCGCGCGAGCAGTACTTC
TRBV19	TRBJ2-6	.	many	CASSGSRAGANVLTF	TGTGCCAGTAGTGGGAGCAGGGCTGGGGCCAACGTCCTGACTTTC
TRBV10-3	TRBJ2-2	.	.	CATGWSETGELFF	TGTGCCACCGGGTGGAGTGAGACCGGGGAGCTGTTTTTT
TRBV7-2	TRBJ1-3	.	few	CASASGNTIYF	TGTGCCAGTGCCTCTGGAAACACCATATATTTT
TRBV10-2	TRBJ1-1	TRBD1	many	CASSGTGTATEAFF	TGCGCCAGCAGTGGGACAGGAACAGCCACTGAAGCTTTCTTT
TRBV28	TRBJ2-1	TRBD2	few	CASSHSASGLYEQFF	TGTGCCAGCAGCCATAGCGCTAGCGGTCTATATGAGCAGTTCTTC
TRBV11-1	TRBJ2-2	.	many	CASSRQQNTGELFF	TGTGCCAGCAGCCGACAGCAGAACACCGGGGAGCTGTTTTTT
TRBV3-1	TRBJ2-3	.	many	CASSHEGNTDTQYF	TGTGCCAGCAGCCACGAGGGGAACACAGATACGCAGTATTTT
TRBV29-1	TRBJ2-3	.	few	CSAEEGTFTDTQYF	TGCAGCGCCGAGGAGGGAACCTTCACAGATACGCAGTATTTT
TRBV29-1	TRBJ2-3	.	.	CSVHLGTISTDTQYF	TGCAGCGTTCATCTCGGAACGATTAGCACAGATACGCAGTATTTT
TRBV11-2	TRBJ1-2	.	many	CASSLGRAGYGYTF	TGTGCCAGCAGCTTAGGACGGGCGGGCTATGGCTACACCTTC
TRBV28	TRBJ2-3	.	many	CASSITDTQYF	TGTGCCAGCAGCATCACAGATACGCAGTATTTT
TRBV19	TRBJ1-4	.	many	CANAHRALNEKLFF	TGTGCCAACGCCCACAGGGCCCTTAATGAAAAACTGTTTTTT
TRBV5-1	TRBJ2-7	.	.	CASSLDMKGRDEQYF	TGCGCCAGCAGCCTGGACATGAAGGGTCGTGATGAGCAGTACTTC